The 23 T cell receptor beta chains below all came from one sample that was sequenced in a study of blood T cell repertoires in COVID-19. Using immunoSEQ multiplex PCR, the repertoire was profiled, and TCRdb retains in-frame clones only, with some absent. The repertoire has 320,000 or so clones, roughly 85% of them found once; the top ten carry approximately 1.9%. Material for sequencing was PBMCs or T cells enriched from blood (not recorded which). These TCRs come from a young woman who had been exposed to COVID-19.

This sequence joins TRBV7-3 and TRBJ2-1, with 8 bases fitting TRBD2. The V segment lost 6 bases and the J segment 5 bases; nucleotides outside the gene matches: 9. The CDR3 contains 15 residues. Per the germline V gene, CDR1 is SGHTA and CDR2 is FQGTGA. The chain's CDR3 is CASSFPTGGNNEQFF. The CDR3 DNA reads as TGTGCCAGCAGTTTTCCGACGGGAGGGAACAATGAGCAGTTCTTC.

The CDR3 spells CASSPGTITDTQYF. CDR3 bases: TGCGCCAGCAGCCCTGGGACTATCACAGATACGCAGTATTTT. This chain uses TRBV5-1 with TRBJ2-3, with 7 bases that match TRBD2. The length of the CDR3 is 14 residues. Germline-derived CDR1 and CDR2 are SGHRS and YFSETQ. Trimming at V came to 4 bases and at J to 2 bases, leaving 4 bases not matched to a gene.

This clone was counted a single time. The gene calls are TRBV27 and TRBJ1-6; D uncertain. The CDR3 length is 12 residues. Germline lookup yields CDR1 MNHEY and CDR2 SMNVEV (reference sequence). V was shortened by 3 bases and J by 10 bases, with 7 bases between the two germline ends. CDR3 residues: CASSFHSSPLHF. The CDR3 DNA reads TGTGCCAGCAGTTTCCATAGCTCACCCCTCCACTTT.

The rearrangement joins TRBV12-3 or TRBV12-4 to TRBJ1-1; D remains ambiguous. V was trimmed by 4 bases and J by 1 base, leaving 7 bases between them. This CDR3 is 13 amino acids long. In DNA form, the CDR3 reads TGTGCCAGCAGTTGGCAGTCGAACACTGAAGCTTTCTTT. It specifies CASSWQSNTEAFF.

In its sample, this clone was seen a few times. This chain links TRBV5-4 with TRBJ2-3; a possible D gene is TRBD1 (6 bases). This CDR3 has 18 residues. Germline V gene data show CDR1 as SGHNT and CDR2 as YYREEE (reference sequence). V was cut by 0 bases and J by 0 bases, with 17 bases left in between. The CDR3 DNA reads TGTGCCAGCAGCTTGGACCCGACGGACAGATCTAGCACAGATACGCAGTATTTT. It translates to CASSLDPTDRSSTDTQYF.

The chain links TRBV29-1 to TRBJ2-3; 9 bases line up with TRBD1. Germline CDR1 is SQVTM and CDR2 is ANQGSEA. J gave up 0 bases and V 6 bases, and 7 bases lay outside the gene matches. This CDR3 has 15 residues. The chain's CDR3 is CSVAPGTGSTDTQYF. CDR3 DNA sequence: TGCAGCGTGGCTCCGGGGACAGGGAGCACAGATACGCAGTATTTT.

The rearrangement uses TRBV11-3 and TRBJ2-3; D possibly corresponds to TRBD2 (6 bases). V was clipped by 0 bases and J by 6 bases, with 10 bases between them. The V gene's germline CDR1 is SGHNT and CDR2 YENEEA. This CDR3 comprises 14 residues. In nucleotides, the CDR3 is TGTGCCAGCAGCTTAGATCAAGCGGGCGATACGCAGTATTTT. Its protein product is CASSLDQAGDTQYF.

The chain's CDR3 is CASRGLGGWPQHF. Here the CDR3 DNA reads TGTGCCAGCAGGGGGTTAGGGGGCTGGCCCCAGCATTTT. This sequence joins TRBV12-3 or TRBV12-4 and TRBJ1-5; 7 bases agree with TRBD1. V shed 6 bases and J 9 bases; nucleotides not matched to a gene: 8. This CDR3 contains 13 residues.

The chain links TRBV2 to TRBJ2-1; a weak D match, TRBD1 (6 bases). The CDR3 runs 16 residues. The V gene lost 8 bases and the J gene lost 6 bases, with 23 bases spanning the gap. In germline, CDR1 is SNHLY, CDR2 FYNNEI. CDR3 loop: CASGEQGPRVGNEQFF. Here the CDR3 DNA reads TGTGCCAGCGGAGAACAGGGTCCGAGGGTTGGCAATGAGCAGTTCTTC.

The CDR3 region has the DNA TGTGCCAGCAGCCTCCAGGGGTATAACACTGAAGCTTTCTTT. Translated: CASSLQGYNTEAFF. The chain has TRBV3-1 (or the pseudogene TRBV3-2) and TRBJ1-1; maybe TRBD1 (6 bases). Deletions cut 4 bases from V and 2 bases from J, with 11 bases between. The CDR3 is 14 residues long. Germline assignment: CDR1 LGHDT and CDR2 YNNKEL (reference sequence).

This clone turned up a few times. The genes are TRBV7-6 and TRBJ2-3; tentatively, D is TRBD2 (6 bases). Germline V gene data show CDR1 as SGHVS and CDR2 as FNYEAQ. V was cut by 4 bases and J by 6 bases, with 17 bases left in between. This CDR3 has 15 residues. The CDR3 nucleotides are TGTGCCAGCAGCTCCCTTGGGGGGAGAATGGATACGCAGTATTTT. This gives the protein CASSSLGGRMDTQYF.

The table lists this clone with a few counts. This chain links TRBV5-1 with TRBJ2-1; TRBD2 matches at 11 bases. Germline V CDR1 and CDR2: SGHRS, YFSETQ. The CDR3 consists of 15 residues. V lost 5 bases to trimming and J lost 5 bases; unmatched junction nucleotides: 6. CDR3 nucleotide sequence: TGCGCCAGCAGGCCGACTAGCGGGGCTAACAATGAGCAGTTCTTC. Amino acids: CASRPTSGANNEQFF.

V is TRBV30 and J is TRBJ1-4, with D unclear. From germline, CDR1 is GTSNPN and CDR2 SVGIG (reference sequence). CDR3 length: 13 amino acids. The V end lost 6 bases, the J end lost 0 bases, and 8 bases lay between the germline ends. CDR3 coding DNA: TGTGCCTGTCGCAGTTCAACTAATGAAAAACTGTTTTTT. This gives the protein CACRSSTNEKLFF.

In DNA form, the CDR3 reads TGTGCCAGCAGCCAAGTTGGGGGGTACGAGCAGTACTTC. Translation gives CASSQVGGYEQYF. The chain uses TRBV4-2 and TRBJ2-7, with a possible D match to TRBD2 (6 bases). The V gene's germline CDR1 is LGHNA and CDR2 YNFKEQ. Trimming took 1 base from V and 4 from J, leaving 8 bases between them. CDR3 length equals 13 residues.

For the CDR3, the DNA is TGTGCCAGCGGAAGACAGGGGAATCAGCCCCAGCATTTT. As protein: CASGRQGNQPQHF. The chain joins TRBV7-2 to TRBJ1-5; 8 bases line up with TRBD1. V shed 8 bases and J 4 bases; nucleotides not matched to a gene: 4. This CDR3 has 13 residues. Germline V gives CDR1 SGHTA, CDR2 FQGNSA.

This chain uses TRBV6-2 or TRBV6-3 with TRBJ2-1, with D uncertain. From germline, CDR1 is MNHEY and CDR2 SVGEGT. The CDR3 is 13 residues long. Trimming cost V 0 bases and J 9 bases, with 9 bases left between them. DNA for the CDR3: TGTGCCAGCAGTTACTCGATATTGAGTGAGCAGTTCTTC. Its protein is CASSYSILSEQFF.

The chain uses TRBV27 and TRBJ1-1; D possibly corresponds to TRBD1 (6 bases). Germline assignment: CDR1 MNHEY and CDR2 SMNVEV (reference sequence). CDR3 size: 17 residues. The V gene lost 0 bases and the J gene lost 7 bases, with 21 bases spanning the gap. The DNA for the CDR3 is TGTGCCAGCAGTTTATCGGGGGGGGCAGCCATATTACTTGAAGCTTTCTTT. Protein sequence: CASSLSGGAAILLEAFF.

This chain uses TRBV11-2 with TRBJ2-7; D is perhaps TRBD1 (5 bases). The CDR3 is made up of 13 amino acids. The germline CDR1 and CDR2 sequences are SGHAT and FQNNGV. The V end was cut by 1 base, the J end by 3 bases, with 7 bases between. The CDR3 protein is CASSLGQIYEQYF. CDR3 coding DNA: TGTGCCAGCAGCTTAGGACAGATCTACGAGCAGTACTTC.

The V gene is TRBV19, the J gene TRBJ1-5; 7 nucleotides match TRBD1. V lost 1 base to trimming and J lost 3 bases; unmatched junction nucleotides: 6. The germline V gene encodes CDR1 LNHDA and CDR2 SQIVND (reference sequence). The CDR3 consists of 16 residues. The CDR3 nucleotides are TGTGCCAGTAGTATAGGAGGGACAGTCACCAATCAGCCCCAGCATTTT. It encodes CASSIGGTVTNQPQHF.

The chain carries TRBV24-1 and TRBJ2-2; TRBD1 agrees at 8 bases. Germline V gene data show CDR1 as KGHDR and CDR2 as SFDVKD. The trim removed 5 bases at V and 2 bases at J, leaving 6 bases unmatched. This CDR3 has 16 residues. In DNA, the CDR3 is TGTGCCACCAGTGTCTCGGGACAGGCTAACACCGGGGAGCTGTTTTTT. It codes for CATSVSGQANTGELFF.

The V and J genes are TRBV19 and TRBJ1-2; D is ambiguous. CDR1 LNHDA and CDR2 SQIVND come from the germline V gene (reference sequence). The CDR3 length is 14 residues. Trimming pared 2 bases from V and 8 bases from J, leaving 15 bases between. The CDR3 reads CASSITSGPDGYTF. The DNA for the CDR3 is TGTGCCAGTAGTATAACCTCAGGCCCCGACGGCTACACCTTC. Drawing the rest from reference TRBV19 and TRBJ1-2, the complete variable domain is DGGITQSPKYLFRKEGQNVTLSCEQNLNHDAMYWYRQDPGQGLRLIYYSQIVNDFQKGDIAEGYSVSREKKESFPLTVTSAQKNPTAFYLCASSITSGPDGYTFGSGTRLTVV.

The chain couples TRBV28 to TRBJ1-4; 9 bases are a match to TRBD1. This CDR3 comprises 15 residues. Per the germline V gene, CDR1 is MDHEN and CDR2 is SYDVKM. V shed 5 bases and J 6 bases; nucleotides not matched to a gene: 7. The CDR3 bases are TGTGCCAGCAGTGCTGAACAGGGGGCTTATGAAAAACTGTTTTTT. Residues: CASSAEQGAYEKLFF.

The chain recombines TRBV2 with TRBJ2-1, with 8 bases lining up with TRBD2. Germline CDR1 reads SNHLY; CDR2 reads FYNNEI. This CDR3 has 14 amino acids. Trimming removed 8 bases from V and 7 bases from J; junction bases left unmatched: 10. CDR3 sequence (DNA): TGTGCCAGCTTTTTGGCTAGCGGGCAGAATGAGCAGTTCTTC. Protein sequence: CASFLASGQNEQFF.